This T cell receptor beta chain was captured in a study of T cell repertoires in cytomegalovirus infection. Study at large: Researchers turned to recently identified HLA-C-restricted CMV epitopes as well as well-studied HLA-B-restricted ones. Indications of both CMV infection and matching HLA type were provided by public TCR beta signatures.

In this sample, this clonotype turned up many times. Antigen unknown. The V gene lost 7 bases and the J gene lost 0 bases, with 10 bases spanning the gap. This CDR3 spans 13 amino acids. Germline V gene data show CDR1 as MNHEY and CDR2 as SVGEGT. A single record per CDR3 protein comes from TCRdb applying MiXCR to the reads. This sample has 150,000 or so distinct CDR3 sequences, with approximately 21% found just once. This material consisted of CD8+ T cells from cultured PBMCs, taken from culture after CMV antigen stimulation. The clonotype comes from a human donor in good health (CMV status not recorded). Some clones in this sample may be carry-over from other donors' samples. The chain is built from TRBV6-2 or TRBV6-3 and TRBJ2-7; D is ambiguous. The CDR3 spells CASTTGLSYEQYF. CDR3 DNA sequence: TGTGCCAGCACCACCGGTCTCTCCTACGAGCAGTACTTC.